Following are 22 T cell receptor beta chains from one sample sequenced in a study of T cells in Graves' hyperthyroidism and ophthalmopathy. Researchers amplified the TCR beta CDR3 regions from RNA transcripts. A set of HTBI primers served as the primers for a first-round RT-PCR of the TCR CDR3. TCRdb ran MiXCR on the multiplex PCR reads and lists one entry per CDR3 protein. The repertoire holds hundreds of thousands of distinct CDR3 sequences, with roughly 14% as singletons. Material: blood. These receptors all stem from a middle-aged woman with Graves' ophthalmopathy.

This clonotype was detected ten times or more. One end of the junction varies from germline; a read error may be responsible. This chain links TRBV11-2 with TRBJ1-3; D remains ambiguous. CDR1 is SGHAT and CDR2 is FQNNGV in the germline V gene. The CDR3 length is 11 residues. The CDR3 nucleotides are TGTGTCAGCAGTTCCGGAAACACCATATATTTT. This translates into CVSSSGNTIYF. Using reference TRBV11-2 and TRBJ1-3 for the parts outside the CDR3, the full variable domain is EAGVAQSPRYKIIEKRQSVAFWCNPISGHATLYWYQQILGQGPKLLIQFQNNGVVDDSQLPKDRFSAERLKGVDSTLKIQPAKLEDSAVYLCVSSSGNTIYFGEGSWLTVV.

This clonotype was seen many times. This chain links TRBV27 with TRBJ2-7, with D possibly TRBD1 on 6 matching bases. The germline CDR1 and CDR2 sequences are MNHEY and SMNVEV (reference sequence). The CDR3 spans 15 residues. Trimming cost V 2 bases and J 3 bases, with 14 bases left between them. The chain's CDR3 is CASSLRPDRGYEQYF. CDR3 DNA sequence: TGTGCCAGCAGTTTACGCCCGGACAGAGGCTACGAGCAGTACTTC.

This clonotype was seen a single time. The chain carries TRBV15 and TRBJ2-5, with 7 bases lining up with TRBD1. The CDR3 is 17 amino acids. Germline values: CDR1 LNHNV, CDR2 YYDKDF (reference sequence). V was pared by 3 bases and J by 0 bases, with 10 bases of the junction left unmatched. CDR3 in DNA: TGTGCCACCAGCAGGACAGGGTTTTGGGTCAACCAAGAGACCCAGTACTTC. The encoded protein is CATSRTGFWVNQETQYF. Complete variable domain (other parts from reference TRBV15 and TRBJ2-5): DAMVIQNPRYQVTQFGKPVTLSCSQTLNHNVMYWYQQKSSQAPKLLFHYYDKDFNNEADTPDNFQSRRPNTSFCFLDIRSPGLGDTAMYLCATSRTGFWVNQETQYFGPGTRLLVL.

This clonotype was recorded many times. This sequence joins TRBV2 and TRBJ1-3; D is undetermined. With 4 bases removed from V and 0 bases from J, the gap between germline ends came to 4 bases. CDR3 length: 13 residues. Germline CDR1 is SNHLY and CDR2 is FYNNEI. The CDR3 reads CASSVRSGNTIYF. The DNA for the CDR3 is TGTGCCAGCAGTGTTCGCTCTGGAAACACCATATATTTT.

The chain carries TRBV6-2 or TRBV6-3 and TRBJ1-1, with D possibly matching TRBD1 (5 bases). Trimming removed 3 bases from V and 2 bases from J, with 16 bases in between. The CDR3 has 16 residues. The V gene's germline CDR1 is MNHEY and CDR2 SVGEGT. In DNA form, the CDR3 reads TGTGCCAGCAGTTATAATTTCGGGGGAGGAAACACTGAAGCTTTCTTT. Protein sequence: CASSYNFGGGNTEAFF.

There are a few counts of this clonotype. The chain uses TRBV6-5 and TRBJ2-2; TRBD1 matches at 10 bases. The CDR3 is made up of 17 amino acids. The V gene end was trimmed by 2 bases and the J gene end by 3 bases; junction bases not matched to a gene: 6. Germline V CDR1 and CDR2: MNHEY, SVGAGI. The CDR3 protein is CASSYPRDRGHTGELFF. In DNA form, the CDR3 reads TGTGCCAGCAGTTACCCCAGGGACAGGGGCCACACCGGGGAGCTGTTTTTT.

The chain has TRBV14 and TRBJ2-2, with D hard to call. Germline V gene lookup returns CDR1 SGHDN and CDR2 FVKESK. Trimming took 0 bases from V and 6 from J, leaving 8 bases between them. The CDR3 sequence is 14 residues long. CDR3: CASSQDLWAGELFF. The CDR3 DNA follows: TGTGCCAGCAGCCAAGATCTTTGGGCCGGGGAGCTGTTTTTT.

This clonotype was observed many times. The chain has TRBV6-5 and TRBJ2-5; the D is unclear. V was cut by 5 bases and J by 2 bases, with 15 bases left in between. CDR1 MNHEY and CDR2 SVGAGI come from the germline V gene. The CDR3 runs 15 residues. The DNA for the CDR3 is TGTGCCAGCAGTCGTAGCCCCCCGGGTCAAGAGACCCAGTACTTC. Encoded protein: CASSRSPPGQETQYF.

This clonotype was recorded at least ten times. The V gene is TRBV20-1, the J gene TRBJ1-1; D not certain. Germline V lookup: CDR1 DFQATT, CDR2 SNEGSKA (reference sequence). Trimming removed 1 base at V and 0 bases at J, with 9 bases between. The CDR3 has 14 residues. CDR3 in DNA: TGCAGTGCTAGAGGCACAGCCATGAACACTGAAGCTTTCTTT. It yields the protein CSARGTAMNTEAFF.

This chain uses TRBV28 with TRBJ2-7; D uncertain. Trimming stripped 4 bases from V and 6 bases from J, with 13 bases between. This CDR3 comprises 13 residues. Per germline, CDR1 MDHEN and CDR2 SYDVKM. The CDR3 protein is CASSSPPTPEQYF. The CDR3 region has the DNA TGTGCCAGCAGTTCCCCCCCAACCCCCGAGCAGTACTTC.

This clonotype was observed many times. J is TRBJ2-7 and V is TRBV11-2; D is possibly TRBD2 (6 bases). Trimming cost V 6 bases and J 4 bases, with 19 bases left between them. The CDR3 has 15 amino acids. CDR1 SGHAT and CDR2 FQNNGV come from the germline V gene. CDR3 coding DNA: TGTGCCAGCAGGCGCAACCGGGACTCGGGGTACGAGCAGTACTTC. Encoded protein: CASRRNRDSGYEQYF. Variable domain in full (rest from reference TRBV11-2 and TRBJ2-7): EAGVAQSPRYKIIEKRQSVAFWCNPISGHATLYWYQQILGQGPKLLIQFQNNGVVDDSQLPKDRFSAERLKGVDSTLKIQPAKLEDSAVYLCASRRNRDSGYEQYFGPGTRLTVT.

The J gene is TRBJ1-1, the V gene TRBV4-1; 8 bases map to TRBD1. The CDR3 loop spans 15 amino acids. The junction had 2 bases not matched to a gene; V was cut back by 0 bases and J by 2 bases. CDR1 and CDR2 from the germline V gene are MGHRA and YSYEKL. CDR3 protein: CASSQDGQGNTEAFF. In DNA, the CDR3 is TGCGCCAGCAGCCAAGACGGACAGGGAAACACTGAAGCTTTCTTT.

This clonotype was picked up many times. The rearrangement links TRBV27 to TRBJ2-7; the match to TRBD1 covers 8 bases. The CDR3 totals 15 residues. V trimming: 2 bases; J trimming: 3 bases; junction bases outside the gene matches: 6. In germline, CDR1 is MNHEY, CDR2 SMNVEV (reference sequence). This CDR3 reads CASSLRGTGIYEQYF. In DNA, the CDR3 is TGTGCCAGCAGTTTACGGGGGACAGGAATCTACGAGCAGTACTTC.

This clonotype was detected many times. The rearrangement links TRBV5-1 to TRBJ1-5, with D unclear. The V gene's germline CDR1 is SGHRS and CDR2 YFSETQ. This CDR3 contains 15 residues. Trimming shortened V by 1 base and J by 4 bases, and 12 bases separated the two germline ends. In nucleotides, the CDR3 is TGCGCCAGCAGCTTGACGGCAGACCCTAATCAGCCCCAGCATTTT. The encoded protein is CASSLTADPNQPQHF.

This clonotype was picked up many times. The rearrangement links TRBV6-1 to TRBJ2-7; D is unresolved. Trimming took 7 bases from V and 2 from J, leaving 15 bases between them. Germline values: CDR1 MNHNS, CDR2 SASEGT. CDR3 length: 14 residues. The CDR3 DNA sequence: TGTGCCAGCAAACTTGGGGTCTGGGCCTACGAGCAGTACTTC. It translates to CASKLGVWAYEQYF.

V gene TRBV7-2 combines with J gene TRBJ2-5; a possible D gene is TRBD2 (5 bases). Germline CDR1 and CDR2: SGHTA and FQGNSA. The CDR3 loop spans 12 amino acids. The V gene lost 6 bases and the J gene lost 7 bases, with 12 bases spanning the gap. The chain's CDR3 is CASRYSRGTQYF. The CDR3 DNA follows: TGTGCCAGCAGATACAGCCGGGGGACCCAGTACTTC.

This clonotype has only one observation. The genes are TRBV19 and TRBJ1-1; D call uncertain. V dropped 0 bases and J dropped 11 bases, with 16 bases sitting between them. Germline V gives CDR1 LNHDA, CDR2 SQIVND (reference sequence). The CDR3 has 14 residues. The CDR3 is CASSIDGTGYKAFF. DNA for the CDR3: TGTGCCAGTAGTATAGATGGAACCGGATATAAGGCTTTCTTT.

CDR3 DNA sequence: TGTGCCAGCAGTCCCCTGCAACGGCGAGATACGCAGTATTTT. This sequence encodes CASSPLQRRDTQYF. The chain recombines TRBV28 with TRBJ2-3; D is ambiguous. This CDR3 is built from 14 residues. CDR1 and CDR2 from the germline V gene are MDHEN and SYDVKM. Trimming removed 5 bases from V and 5 bases from J, with 14 bases in between. Complete variable domain (other parts from reference TRBV28 and TRBJ2-3): DVKVTQSSRYLVKRTGEKVFLECVQDMDHENMFWYRQDPGLGLRLIYFSYDVKMKEKGDIPEGYSVSREKKERFSLILESASTNQTSMYLCASSPLQRRDTQYFGPGTRLTVL.

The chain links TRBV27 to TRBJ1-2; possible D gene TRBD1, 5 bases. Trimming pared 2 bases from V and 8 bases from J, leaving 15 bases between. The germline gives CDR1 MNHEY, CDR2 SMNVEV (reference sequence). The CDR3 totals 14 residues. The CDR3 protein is CASSLVRATEGYTF. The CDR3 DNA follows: TGTGCCAGCAGTTTAGTCAGGGCAACGGAAGGCTACACCTTC.

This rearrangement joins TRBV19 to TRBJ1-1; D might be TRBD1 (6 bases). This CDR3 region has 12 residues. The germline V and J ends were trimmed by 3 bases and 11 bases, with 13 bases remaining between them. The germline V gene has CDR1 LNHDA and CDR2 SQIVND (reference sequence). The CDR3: CASSMGQGRAFF. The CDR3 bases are TGTGCCAGTAGTATGGGGCAGGGGAGGGCTTTCTTT.

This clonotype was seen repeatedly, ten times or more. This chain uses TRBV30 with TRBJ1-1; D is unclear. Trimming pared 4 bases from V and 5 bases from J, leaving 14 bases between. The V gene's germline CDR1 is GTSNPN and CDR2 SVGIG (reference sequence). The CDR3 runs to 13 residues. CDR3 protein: CAWTRVFWTEAFF. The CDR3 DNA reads TGTGCCTGGACCCGGGTTTTTTGGACTGAAGCTTTCTTT.

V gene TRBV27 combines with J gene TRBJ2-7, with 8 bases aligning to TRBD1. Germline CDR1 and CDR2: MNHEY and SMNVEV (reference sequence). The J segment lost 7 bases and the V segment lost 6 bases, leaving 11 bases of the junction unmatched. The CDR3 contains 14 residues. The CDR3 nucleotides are TGTGCCAGCAGCCCTGTGCAGGGGGCAGGTGAGCAGTACTTC. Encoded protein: CASSPVQGAGEQYF.